Shown below are 11 T cell receptor beta chains from a single sample sequenced in a study of shared clonotypes between healthy human individuals. Repertoires were generated with immunoSEQ multiplex PCR, while TCRdb's copy carries only in-frame clones and drops some. The sample consists of about 960,000 clones, 70% to 85% of them appearing once. Sequencing used memory CD4+ T cells sorted from blood. Regarding subset: CD45RA-negative fraction. Source of these receptors: a man between 18 and 29 years old in good health.

CDR3 sequence reads: CASSLDNPYTGELFF. DNA for the CDR3: TGTGCCAGCAGCTTAGACAACCCGTACACCGGGGAGCTGTTTTTT. The chain carries TRBV7-9 and TRBJ2-2; no definite D call. Germline assignment: CDR1 SEHNR and CDR2 FQNEAQ (reference sequence). The CDR3 runs to 15 residues. The V end was cut by 1 base, the J end by 3 bases, with 9 bases between.

This chain uses TRBV2 with TRBJ2-1, with 11 bases fitting TRBD2. The germline gives CDR1 SNHLY, CDR2 FYNNEI. Trimming cost V 9 bases and J 8 bases; bases outside gene matches: 15. CDR3 length: 16 residues. The CDR3 is CASKKLAGEMGDEQFF. The CDR3 coding sequence is TGTGCCAGTAAAAAACTAGCGGGAGAGATGGGGGATGAGCAGTTCTTC.

To note about this clone: Additional DNA sequences in this sample encode the identical CDR3. The rearrangement uses TRBV5-1 and TRBJ1-2, with TRBD1 matching 7 bases. Germline CDR1 reads SGHRS; CDR2 reads YFSETQ. This CDR3 contains 15 residues. Trimming took 0 bases from V and 0 from J; bases not matched to a gene: 2. The CDR3 DNA reads TGCGCCAGCAGCTTGGGGACAGGAGCTAACTATGGCTACACCTTC. Translation: CASSLGTGANYGYTF.

The rearrangement joins TRBV25-1 to TRBJ2-1; the D gene is possibly TRBD2 (6 bases). The CDR3 is 14 residues long. Germline V gene sequence: CDR1 MGHDK, CDR2 SYGVNS. Between the trimmed V and J ends, which lost 3 bases and 8 bases, there was a span of 14 bases. The CDR3 reads CASSETGRSHEQFF. Written as DNA, the CDR3 is TGTGCCAGCAGTGAGACCGGGAGAAGCCATGAGCAGTTCTTC.

The rearrangement links TRBV15 to TRBJ1-6; D is uncertain. The V and J ends lost 6 bases and 7 bases respectively, with 16 bases between them. The CDR3 is made up of 15 amino acids. Germline CDR1 LNHNV, CDR2 YYDKDF (reference sequence). The CDR3 protein is CATSLGFLKNSPLHF. In DNA form, the CDR3 reads TGTGCCACCAGTTTAGGGTTTCTCAAAAATTCACCCCTCCACTTT.

The chain recombines TRBV15 with TRBJ2-2; D is undetermined. CDR1 LNHNV and CDR2 YYDKDF come from the germline V gene (reference sequence). With 0 bases removed from V and 3 bases from J, the gap between germline ends came to 8 bases. The CDR3 loop spans 15 amino acids. CDR3 sequence (DNA): TGTGCCACCAGCAGAGATGGGTCACACACCGGGGAGCTGTTTTTT. Its protein product is CATSRDGSHTGELFF.

The chain joins TRBV10-2 to TRBJ2-2; the match to TRBD1 covers 10 bases. Germline CDR1 and CDR2: WSHSY and SAAADI. J was trimmed by 7 bases and V by 6 bases; bases with no gene match: 2. The CDR3 is 13 amino acids. This CDR3 reads CASRGQGYGELFF. CDR3 nucleotides: TGCGCCAGCAGGGGACAGGGGTACGGGGAGCTGTTTTTT.

This clone occurred a few times. The J gene is TRBJ2-6, the V gene TRBV11-2; D uncertain. The germline CDR1 and CDR2 sequences are SGHAT and FQNNGV. The CDR3 covers 18 residues. Trimming took 4 bases from V and 0 from J, leaving 16 bases between them. The CDR3 nucleotides read TGTGCCAGCAGCTCAGTTGTATGGACGGACTCTGGGGCCAACGTCCTGACTTTC. Protein: CASSSVVWTDSGANVLTF.

This clone was counted a single time. This sequence joins TRBV5-1 and TRBJ2-4, with D hard to call. Germline values: CDR1 SGHRS, CDR2 YFSETQ. V lost 5 bases, J lost 1 base, and 13 bases lay in between. The CDR3 loop spans 15 amino acids. The CDR3: CASSRGDAAKNIQYF. The CDR3, as DNA: TGCGCCAGCAGTCGTGGGGATGCGGCCAAAAACATTCAGTACTTC.

This clone was recorded once. The genes are TRBV11-3 and TRBJ2-5; D is tentatively TRBD1 or TRBD2 (5 bases each). Germline loops: CDR1 SGHNT, CDR2 YENEEA. The CDR3 totals 16 residues. Trimming stripped 5 bases from V and 5 bases from J, with 21 bases between. The CDR3 reads CASSPGAGGSLETQYF. The CDR3 region has the DNA TGTGCCAGCAGCCCCGGGGCAGGCGGTAGCTTGGAGACCCAGTACTTC.

The V call is TRBV6-1, the J call TRBJ2-1; perhaps TRBD2 as D (6 bases). Germline CDR1 and CDR2: MNHNS and SASEGT. V lost 4 bases and J 7 bases, leaving 17 bases between the germline ends. The CDR3 extends over 15 amino acids. In nucleotides, the CDR3 is TGTGCCAGCAGTGCAATTCTAGCGTGGGTGAATGAGCAGTTCTTC. The encoded protein is CASSAILAWVNEQFF.